This T cell receptor (beta chain) comes out of a study of T cell responses to AZD1222 COVID-19 vaccine (dated by TCRdb to the early 2020s). About the investigation overall: Because spike-specific TCR depth and breadth did not differ between the two schedules, AZD1222 recipients who got a second dose at roughly 4 weeks were pooled with those who got a second dose at roughly 12 weeks. Trial participants were enrolled by age into 18-55, 56-69 and 70-plus year subgroups, with 148, 28 and 57 TCR-sequenced participants respectively. A total of about 230 trial participants underwent TCR sequencing, of whom 207 received two doses of AZD1222 and about 25 received two doses of the MenACWY control vaccine. Points the paper makes about the study in general: Because no day 14 peak-response samples were available, the repertoires could be characterized only after the peak T cell response. Epitopes outside the regions mutated in the B.1.351 and B.1.1.7 variants were reportedly recognized by nearly half of the unique spike-specific TCRs. The vaccine-associated CD4 TCRs covered the entire spike protein, and the dominant responses fell in regions 160-218 and 743-854. Most participants were white British and females outnumbered males, and the authors suggested that clonal diversity may have been underestimated. Only a handful of AZD1222 recipients were SARS-CoV-2 seropositive at baseline, limiting conclusions about previously exposed vaccinees. The 56-69-year group was small, and its depth increase did not reach significance, likely because of low power. After two AZD1222 doses, spike-specific TCR breadth and depth were significantly higher than at day 0 and than in MenACWY recipients.

As to this clone: What antigen it recognizes has not been identified. Qualities for individual bases were not recorded, and no much larger clone is one base off. The identical CDR3 is also encoded by other nucleotide sequences in the sample.

The CDR3 regions of human TCRbeta chains were analyzed by immunosequencing. In the paper's pipeline: Repertoire TCRs were checked for matches against a reference library of SARS-CoV-2-specific TCRs that had been generated using the MIRA antigen-specificity platform. Breadth was defined as the fraction of unique TCRs that were SARS-CoV-2-associated. Depth was defined as the fraction of total T cells that were SARS-CoV-2-associated. Each spike-specific TCR was assigned to its reactive spike region and to a CD4 or CD8 class using the MIRA data. Log10-transformed breadth and depth values were compared by one-way ANOVA with Sidak's multiple comparisons tests. TCRdb re-hosts the immuneACCESS table, in-frame sequences only. Its copies lack some clones; in the studies checked, an unresolved V gene accounts for under half of them, and the cause for the rest is not known. The V and J calls and clone size were taken over from that table, and D and trimming were inferred from the DNA. The sample yields some 130,000 clones; around nine tenths were counted once. The ten top clones hold under 2.5% of the sample.

V is pared back by 3 bases and J by 2 bases, with 4 bases lying between the germline termini. The germline V gene (reference sequence) gives CDR1 as MNHEY and CDR2 as SMNVEV. The CDR3 numbers 12 residues from cysteine through phenylalanine. CDR3 DNA is the only sequence kept; it has 36 bases, read in frame from the first base. According to the study, the label for this sample's time point signals: baseline before first vaccination. Samples from vaccinated people were obtained from the UK trials COV001 and COV002, which included a single-blind randomized controlled phase 2/3 trial of AZD1222 (ChAdOx1 nCoV-19) in healthy adults. For TCRbeta chain sequencing, PBMC samples from trial participants were taken at day 0 and at day 28 after the second dose.

The source material was peripheral blood, sampled on day 0 of AZD1222 vaccination. This TCR came from an adult in good health. The chain links TRBV27 with TRBJ1-1; no confident D gene assignment can be made. The CDR3 is CASSLGNTEAFF. The DNA is TGTGCCAGCAGTTTGGGAAACACTGAAGCTTTCTTT.